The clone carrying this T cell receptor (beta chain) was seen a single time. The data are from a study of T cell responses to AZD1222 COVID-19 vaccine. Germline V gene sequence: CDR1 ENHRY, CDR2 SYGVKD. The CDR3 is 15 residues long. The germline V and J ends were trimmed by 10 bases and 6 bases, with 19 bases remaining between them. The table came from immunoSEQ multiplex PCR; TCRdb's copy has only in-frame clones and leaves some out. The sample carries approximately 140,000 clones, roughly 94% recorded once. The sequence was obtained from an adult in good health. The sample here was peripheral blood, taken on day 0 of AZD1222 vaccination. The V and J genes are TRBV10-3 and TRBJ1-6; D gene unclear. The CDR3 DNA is TGTGCCACCGTAAAGACCGCCGGAGGTAATTCACCCCTCCACTTT. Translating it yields CATVKTAGGNSPLHF.